Included here is one TCR beta chain sequence, with context. Some clones are missing from TCRdb's copy, which holds only in-frame ones; the method was immunoSEQ multiplex PCR. The sample lists 95,000 to 100,000 clones, roughly 89% occurring once. The V end was cut by 3 bases, the J end by 8 bases, with 20 bases between. From germline, CDR1 is SGHVS and CDR2 FNYEAQ. The CDR3 is made up of 16 amino acids. The sample belongs to a study of control samples from healthy donors and cancer patients. This sequence joins TRBV7-6 and TRBJ2-1; D perhaps matches TRBD2 (7 bases). The receptor comes from a young man in good health. Sequencing was performed on blood. In DNA form, the CDR3 reads TGTGCCAGCAGCTTGGGGGGGGCCGAACGGGCCCATGAGCAGTTCTTC. This encodes CASSLGGAERAHEQFF. Drawing the rest from reference TRBV7-6 and TRBJ2-1, the complete variable domain is GAGVSQSPRYKVTKRGQDVALRCDPISGHVSLYWYRQALGQGPEFLTYFNYEAQQDKSGLPNDRFSAERPEGSISTLTIQRTEQRDSAMYRCASSLGGAERAHEQFFGPGTRLTVL.